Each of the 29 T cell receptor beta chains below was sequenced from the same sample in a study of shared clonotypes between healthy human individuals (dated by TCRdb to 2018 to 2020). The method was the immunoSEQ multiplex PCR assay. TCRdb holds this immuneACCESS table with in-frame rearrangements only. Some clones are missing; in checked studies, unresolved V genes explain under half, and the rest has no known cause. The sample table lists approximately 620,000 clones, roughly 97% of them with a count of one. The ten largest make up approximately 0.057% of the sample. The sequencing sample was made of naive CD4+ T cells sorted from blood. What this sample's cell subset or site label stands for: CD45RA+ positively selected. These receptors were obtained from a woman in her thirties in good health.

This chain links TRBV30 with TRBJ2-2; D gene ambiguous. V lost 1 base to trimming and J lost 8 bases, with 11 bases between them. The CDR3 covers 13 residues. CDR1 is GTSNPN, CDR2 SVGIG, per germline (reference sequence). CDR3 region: CAWSARRRGELFF. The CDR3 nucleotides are TGTGCCTGGAGTGCCAGACGTAGAGGGGAGCTGTTTTTT.

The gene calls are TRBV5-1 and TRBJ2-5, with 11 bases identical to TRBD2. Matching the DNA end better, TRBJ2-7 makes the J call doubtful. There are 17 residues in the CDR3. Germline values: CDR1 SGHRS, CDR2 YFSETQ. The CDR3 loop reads CASSLTSGSSFSGEQYF. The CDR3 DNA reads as TGCGCCAGCAGCTTGACTAGCGGGAGTTCTTTTTCGGGCGAGCAGTACTTC.

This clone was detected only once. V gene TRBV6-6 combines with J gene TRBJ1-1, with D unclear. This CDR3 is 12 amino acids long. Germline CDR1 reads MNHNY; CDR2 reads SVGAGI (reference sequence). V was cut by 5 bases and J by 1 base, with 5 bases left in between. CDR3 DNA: TGTGCCAGCAGTCCCGGGAACACTGAAGCTTTCTTT. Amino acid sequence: CASSPGNTEAFF.

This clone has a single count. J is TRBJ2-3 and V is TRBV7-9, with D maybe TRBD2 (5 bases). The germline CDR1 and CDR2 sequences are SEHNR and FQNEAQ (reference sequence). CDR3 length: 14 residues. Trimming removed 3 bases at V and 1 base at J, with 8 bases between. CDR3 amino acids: CASSFDGGTDTQYF. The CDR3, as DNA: TGTGCCAGCAGCTTTGACGGGGGCACAGATACGCAGTATTTT.

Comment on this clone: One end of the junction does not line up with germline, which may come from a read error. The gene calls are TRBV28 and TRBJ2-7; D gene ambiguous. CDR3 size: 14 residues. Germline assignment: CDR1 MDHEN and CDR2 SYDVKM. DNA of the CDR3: TGTGCCAGCTGTTTGGGCAGGCGCTCCTACGAGCAGTACTTC. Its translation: CASCLGRRSYEQYF.

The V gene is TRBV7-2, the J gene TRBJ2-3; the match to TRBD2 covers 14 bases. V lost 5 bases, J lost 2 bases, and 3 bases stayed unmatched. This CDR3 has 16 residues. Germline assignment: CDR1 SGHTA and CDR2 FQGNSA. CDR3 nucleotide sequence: TGTGCCAGCAGCCCGGGACTAGCGGGAGACACAGATACGCAGTATTTT. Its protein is CASSPGLAGDTDTQYF.

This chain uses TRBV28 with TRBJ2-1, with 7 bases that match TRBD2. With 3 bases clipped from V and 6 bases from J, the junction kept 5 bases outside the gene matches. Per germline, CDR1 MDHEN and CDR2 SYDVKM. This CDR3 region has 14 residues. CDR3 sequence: CASSFVGGTNEQFF. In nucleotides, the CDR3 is TGTGCCAGCAGTTTCGTGGGAGGGACCAATGAGCAGTTCTTC.

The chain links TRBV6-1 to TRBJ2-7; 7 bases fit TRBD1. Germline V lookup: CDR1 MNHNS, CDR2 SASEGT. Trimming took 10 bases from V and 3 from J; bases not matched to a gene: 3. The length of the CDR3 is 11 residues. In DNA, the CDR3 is TGTGCCACCCGACAGGGCTACGAGCAGTACTTC. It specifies CATRQGYEQYF.

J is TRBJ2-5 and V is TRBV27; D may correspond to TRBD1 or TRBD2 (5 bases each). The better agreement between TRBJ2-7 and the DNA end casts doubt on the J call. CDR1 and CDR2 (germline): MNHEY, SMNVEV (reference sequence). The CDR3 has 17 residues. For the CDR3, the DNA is TGTGCCAGCAGTGCCATACCCGGGAAGCCAGGGCTCTACGAGCAGTACTTC. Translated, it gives CASSAIPGKPGLYEQYF.

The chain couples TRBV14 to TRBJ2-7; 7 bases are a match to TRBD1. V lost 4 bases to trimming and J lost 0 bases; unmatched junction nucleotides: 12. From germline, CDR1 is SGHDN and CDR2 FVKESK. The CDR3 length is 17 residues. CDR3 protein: CASSPFPLTGNSYEQYF. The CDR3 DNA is TGTGCCAGCAGCCCCTTCCCTCTGACAGGGAACTCCTACGAGCAGTACTTC.

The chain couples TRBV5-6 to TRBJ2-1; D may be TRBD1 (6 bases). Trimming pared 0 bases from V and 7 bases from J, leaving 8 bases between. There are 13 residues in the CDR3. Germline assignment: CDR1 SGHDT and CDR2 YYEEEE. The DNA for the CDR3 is TGTGCCAGCAGCTTGGCAGGGGTGAATGAGCAGTTCTTC. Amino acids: CASSLAGVNEQFF. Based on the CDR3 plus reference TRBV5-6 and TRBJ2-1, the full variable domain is DAGVTQSPTHLIKTRGQQVTLRCSPKSGHDTVSWYQQALGQGPQFIFQYYEEEERQRGNFPDRFSGHQFPNYSSELNVNALLLGDSALYLCASSLAGVNEQFFGPGTRLTVL.

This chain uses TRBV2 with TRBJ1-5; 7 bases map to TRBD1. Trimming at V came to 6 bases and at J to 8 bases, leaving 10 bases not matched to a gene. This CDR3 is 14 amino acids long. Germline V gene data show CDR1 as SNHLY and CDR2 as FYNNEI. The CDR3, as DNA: TGTGCCAGCAGGAGGGACAGTGGAGCGGAGCCCCAGCATTTT. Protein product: CASRRDSGAEPQHF.

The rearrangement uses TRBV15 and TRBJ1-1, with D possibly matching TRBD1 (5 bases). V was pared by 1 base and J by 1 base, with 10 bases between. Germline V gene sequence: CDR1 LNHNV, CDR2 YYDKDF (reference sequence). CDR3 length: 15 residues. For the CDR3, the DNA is TGTGCCACCAGCAGAGGTCTGGGGGAGAACACTGAAGCTTTCTTT. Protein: CATSRGLGENTEAFF.

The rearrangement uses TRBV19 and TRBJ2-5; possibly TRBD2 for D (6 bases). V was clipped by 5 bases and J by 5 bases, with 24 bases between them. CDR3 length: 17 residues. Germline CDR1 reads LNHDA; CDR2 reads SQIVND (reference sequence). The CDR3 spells CASSVGGTLIFRETQYF. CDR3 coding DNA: TGTGCCAGTAGTGTCGGCGGGACGCTAATTTTTCGCGAGACCCAGTACTTC.

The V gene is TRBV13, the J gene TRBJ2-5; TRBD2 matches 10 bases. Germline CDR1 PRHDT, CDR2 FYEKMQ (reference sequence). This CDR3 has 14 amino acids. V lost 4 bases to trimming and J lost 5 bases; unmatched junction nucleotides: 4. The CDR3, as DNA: TGTGCCAGCAGCTCGGGACTAGCGTTTGAGACCCAGTACTTC. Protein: CASSSGLAFETQYF.

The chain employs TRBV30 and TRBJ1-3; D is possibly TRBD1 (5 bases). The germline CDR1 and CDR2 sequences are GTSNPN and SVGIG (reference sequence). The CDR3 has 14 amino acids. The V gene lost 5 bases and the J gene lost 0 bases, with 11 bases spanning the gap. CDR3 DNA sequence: TGTGCCTGGGAACCAGGGAACTCTGGAAACACCATATATTTT. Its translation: CAWEPGNSGNTIYF.

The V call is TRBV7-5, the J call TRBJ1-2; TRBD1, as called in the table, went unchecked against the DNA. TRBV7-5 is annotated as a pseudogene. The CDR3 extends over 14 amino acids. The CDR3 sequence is CASSAGQINYGYTF. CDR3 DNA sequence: TGTGCCAGCAGCGCAGGACAGATTAACTATGGCTACACCTTC.

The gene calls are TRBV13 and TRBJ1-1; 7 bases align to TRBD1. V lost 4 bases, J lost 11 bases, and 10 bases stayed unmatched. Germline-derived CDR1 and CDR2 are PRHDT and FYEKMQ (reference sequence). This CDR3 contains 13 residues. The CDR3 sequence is CASSSSPPGGAFF. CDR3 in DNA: TGTGCCAGCAGCTCCTCTCCCCCAGGGGGGGCTTTCTTT.

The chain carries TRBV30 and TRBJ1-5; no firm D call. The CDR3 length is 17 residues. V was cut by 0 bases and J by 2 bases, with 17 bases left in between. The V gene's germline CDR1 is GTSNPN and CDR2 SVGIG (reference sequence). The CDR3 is CAWSVNRISVGNQPQHF. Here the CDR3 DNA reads TGTGCCTGGAGTGTAAATCGGATATCTGTGGGCAATCAGCCCCAGCATTTT.

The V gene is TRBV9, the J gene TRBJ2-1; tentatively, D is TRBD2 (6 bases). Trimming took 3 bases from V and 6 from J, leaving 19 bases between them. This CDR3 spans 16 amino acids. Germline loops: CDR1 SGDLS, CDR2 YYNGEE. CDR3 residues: CASSAHPRDSINEQFF. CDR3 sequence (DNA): TGTGCCAGCAGCGCCCACCCCCGGGACTCAATCAATGAGCAGTTCTTC.

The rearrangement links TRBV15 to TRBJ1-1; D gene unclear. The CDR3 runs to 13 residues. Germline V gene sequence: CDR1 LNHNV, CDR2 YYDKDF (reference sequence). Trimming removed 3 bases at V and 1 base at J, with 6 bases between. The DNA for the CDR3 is TGTGCCACCAGCAGTGATGGGAACACTGAAGCTTTCTTT. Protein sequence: CATSSDGNTEAFF.

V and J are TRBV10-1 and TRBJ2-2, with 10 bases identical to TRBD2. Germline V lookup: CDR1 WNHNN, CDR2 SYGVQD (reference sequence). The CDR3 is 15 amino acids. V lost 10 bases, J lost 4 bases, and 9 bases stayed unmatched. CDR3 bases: TGCGCCACCAGAGCGGGAGGGCCGGTCACCGGGGAGCTGTTTTTT. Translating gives CATRAGGPVTGELFF.

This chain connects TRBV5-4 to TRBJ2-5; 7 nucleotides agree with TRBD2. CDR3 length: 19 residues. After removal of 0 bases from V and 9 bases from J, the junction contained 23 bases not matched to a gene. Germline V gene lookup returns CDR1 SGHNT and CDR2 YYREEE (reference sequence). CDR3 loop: CASSLAPAGLADNEVAQYF. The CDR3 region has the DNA TGTGCCAGCAGCTTGGCCCCCGCAGGGCTAGCGGATAACGAGGTGGCCCAGTACTTC.

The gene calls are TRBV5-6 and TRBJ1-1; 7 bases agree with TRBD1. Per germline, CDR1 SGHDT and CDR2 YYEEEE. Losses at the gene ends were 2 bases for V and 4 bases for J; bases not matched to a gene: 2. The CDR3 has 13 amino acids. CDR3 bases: TGTGCCAGCAGCTTCGAGGGGGCCACTGAAGCTTTCTTT. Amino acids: CASSFEGATEAFF. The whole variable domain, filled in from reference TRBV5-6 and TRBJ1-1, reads DAGVTQSPTHLIKTRGQQVTLRCSPKSGHDTVSWYQQALGQGPQFIFQYYEEEERQRGNFPDRFSGHQFPNYSSELNVNALLLGDSALYLCASSFEGATEAFFGQGTRLTVV.

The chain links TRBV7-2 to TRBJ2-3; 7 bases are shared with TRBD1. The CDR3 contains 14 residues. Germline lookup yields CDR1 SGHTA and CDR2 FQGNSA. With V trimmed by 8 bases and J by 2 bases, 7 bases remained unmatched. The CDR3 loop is CASSRTGPTDTQYF. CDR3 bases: TGTGCCAGCTCCCGGACAGGACCCACAGATACGCAGTATTTT.

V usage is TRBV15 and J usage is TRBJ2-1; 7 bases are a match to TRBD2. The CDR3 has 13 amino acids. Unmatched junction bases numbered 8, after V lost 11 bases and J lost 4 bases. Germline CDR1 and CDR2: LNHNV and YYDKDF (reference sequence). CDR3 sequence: CAASRREYNEQFF. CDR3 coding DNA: TGTGCCGCCTCGAGGCGGGAGTACAATGAGCAGTTCTTC. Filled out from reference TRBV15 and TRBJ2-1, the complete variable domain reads DAMVIQNPRYQVTQFGKPVTLSCSQTLNHNVMYWYQQKSSQAPKLLFHYYDKDFNNEADTPDNFQSRRPNTSFCFLDIRSPGLGDTAMYLCAASRREYNEQFFGPGTRLTVL.

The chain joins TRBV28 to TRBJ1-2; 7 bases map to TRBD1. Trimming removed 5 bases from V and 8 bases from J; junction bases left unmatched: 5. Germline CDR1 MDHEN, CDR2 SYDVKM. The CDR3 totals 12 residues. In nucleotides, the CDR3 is TGTGCCAGCAGTGTGACAGGGTCCGGCTACACCTTC. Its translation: CASSVTGSGYTF.

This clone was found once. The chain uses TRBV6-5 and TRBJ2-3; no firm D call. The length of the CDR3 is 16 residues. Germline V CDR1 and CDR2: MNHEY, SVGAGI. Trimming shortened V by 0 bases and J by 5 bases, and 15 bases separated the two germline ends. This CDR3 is CASSYSPFETQDTQYF. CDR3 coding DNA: TGTGCCAGCAGTTACTCTCCGTTCGAGACCCAAGATACGCAGTATTTT.

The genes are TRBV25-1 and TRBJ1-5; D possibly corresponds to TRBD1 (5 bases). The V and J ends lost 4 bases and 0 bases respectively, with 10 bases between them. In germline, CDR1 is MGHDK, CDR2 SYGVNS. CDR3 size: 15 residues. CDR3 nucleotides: TGTGCCAGCAGTGGGGGGACGAATAGCAATCAGCCCCAGCATTTT. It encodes CASSGGTNSNQPQHF. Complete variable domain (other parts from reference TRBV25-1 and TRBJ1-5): EADIYQTPRYLVIGTGKKITLECSQTMGHDKMYWYQQDPGMELHLIHYSYGVNSTEKGDLSSESTVSRIRTEHFPLTLESARPSHTSQYLCASSGGTNSNQPQHFGDGTRLSIL.